Presented here are 27 T cell receptor beta chains from one specimen sequenced in a study of T cell repertoires in aging, cancer and after chemotherapy. Amplification of TCR beta used genomic DNA extracted from peripheral blood. TRB rearrangements spanning V, D and J were amplified using mixed TRB-A/B primers. MiXCR, run by TCRdb on the multiplex PCR reads, gives a single entry per CDR3 protein. The sample records about 12,000 distinct CDR3 sequences, about 31% being singletons. The sequenced sample was blood. These receptors were taken from a human donor in good health. The donor label of this sample is uncertain.

In its sample, this clonotype was seen a few times. The gene calls are TRBV12-3 or TRBV12-4 and TRBJ2-3; TRBD1 or TRBD2 may be the D gene (6 bases each). CDR3 length: 16 amino acids. V lost 5 bases and J 5 bases, leaving 20 bases between the germline ends. CDR3 amino acids: CASSGLGGVGRDTQYF. In DNA, the CDR3 is TGTGCCAGCAGTGGCCTGGGGGGCGTGGGGAGAGATACGCAGTATTTT.

This clonotype has a handful of counts. This rearrangement joins TRBV14 to TRBJ2-1; D uncertain. This CDR3 has 16 residues. Germline CDR1 and CDR2: SGHDN and FVKESK. V dropped 0 bases and J dropped 0 bases, with 9 bases sitting between them. The CDR3 loop is CASSQERYASYNEQFF. In DNA, the CDR3 is TGTGCCAGCAGCCAAGAACGCTACGCCTCCTACAATGAGCAGTTCTTC.

This chain links TRBV7-9 with TRBJ2-5; no clear D. The CDR3 is made up of 15 amino acids. Per germline, CDR1 SEHNR and CDR2 FQNEAQ (reference sequence). Trimming took 1 base from V and 5 from J, leaving 14 bases between them. CDR3 DNA: TGTGCCAGCAGCTTAGATCAGTACCTGCGGGAGACCCAGTACTTC. Translated: CASSLDQYLRETQYF.

This clonotype appeared a few times. The rearrangement uses TRBV5-1 and TRBJ1-2; D gene unclear. The germline CDR1 and CDR2 sequences are SGHRS and YFSETQ. CDR3 size: 15 residues. V was clipped by 4 bases and J by 5 bases, with 18 bases between them. For the CDR3, the DNA is TGCGCCAGCAGCCCCCTAAGTCTGGGCGATTATGGCTACACCTTC. It encodes CASSPLSLGDYGYTF.

The chain is built from TRBV12-3 or TRBV12-4 and TRBJ2-1; 8 bases match TRBD1. With 5 bases clipped from V and 0 bases from J, the junction kept 15 bases outside the gene matches. The CDR3 spans 19 residues. The CDR3, as DNA: TGTGCCAGCAGTGGACAGGGCTACACTAAATGGAGCTCCTACAATGAGCAGTTCTTC. Amino acid sequence: CASSGQGYTKWSSYNEQFF.

V usage is TRBV4-2 and J usage is TRBJ2-3; tentative D call: TRBD2 (6 bases). V dropped 5 bases and J dropped 0 bases, with 9 bases sitting between them. This CDR3 contains 14 residues. From germline, CDR1 is LGHNA and CDR2 YNFKEQ. Here the CDR3 DNA reads TGTGCCAGCAGCTCGCGGGACAGCACAGATACGCAGTATTTT. This translates into CASSSRDSTDTQYF.

The chain employs TRBV12-3 or TRBV12-4 and TRBJ1-6, with D perhaps matching TRBD1 (5 bases). The V and J ends lost 1 base and 7 bases respectively, with 11 bases between them. This CDR3 comprises 15 residues. Written as DNA, the CDR3 is TGTGCCAGCAGTTTAGGAGGGACGTCGAATTCACCCCTCCACTTT. It yields the protein CASSLGGTSNSPLHF.

This CDR3 reads CSARTGSGTQYF. CDR3 DNA sequence: TGCAGTGCTAGGACCGGGTCAGGTACGCAGTATTTT. J is TRBJ2-3 and V is TRBV20-1; no reliable D call. Germline V gene data show CDR1 as DFQATT and CDR2 as SNEGSKA (reference sequence). This CDR3 spans 12 amino acids. Between the trimmed V and J ends, which lost 3 bases and 8 bases, there was a span of 12 bases.

V usage is TRBV7-6 and J usage is TRBJ1-2; TRBD1 aligns across 7 bases. CDR1 and CDR2 from the germline V gene are SGHVS and FNYEAQ. The CDR3 contains 16 residues. V gave up 1 base and J gave up 8 bases; unmatched junction bases: 13. Written as DNA, the CDR3 is TGTGCCAGCAGCTTAGTGACAGGGACTTCGCTAGAGGGCTACACCTTC. Protein: CASSLVTGTSLEGYTF.

The chain uses TRBV5-4 and TRBJ2-5, with TRBD1 identical over 8 bases. The germline CDR1 and CDR2 sequences are SGHNT and YYREEE (reference sequence). Losses at the gene ends were 4 bases for V and 4 bases for J; bases not matched to a gene: 12. The CDR3 consists of 16 residues. Written as DNA, the CDR3 is TGTGCCAGCAGCCGAACACTTCAGGGGGCGCTAGAGACCCAGTACTTC. It translates to CASSRTLQGALETQYF.

The chain uses TRBV20-1 and TRBJ2-7, with D perhaps TRBD2 (5 bases). Germline CDR1 and CDR2: DFQATT and SNEGSKA (reference sequence). The ends were cut back, 6 bases at V and 3 bases at J, with 15 bases in the middle. The CDR3 totals 13 residues. The CDR3 sequence: CSAHGLSLYEQYF. Here the CDR3 DNA reads TGCAGTGCGCATGGACTCTCACTCTACGAGCAGTACTTC.

This clonotype was seen more than once but under ten times. The rearrangement joins TRBV15 to TRBJ1-5; perhaps TRBD1 as D (5 bases). CDR1 is LNHNV, CDR2 YYDKDF, per germline (reference sequence). V was trimmed by 4 bases and J by 5 bases, leaving 15 bases between them. The CDR3 length is 15 residues. CDR3 in DNA: TGTGCCACCAGCAAGAGGGGCGGGGCCTATCAGCCCCAGCATTTT. It encodes CATSKRGGAYQPQHF.

This chain uses TRBV11-1 with TRBJ1-2, with D unclear. This CDR3 has 12 amino acids. CDR1 SGHAT and CDR2 FQDESV come from the germline V gene (reference sequence). V shed 3 bases and J shed 6 bases, with 8 bases lying between them. The CDR3 sequence: CASSFVRDGYTF. For the CDR3, the DNA is TGTGCCAGCAGCTTCGTTCGGGATGGCTACACCTTC.

This chain links TRBV5-4 with TRBJ2-7; 14 bases are a match to TRBD2. CDR3 length: 16 amino acids. Germline CDR1 SGHNT, CDR2 YYREEE (reference sequence). The V gene end was trimmed by 4 bases and the J gene end by 1 base; junction bases not matched to a gene: 4. The CDR3 protein is CASSGGLAGASYEQYF. CDR3 DNA sequence: TGTGCCAGCAGCGGGGGACTAGCGGGGGCGTCCTACGAGCAGTACTTC.

This chain joins TRBV6-6 and TRBJ1-2, with 7 bases that match TRBD1. The CDR3 has 13 amino acids. Germline CDR1 is MNHNY and CDR2 is SVGAGI (reference sequence). After removal of 0 bases from V and 6 bases from J, the junction contained 1 base not matched to a gene. CDR3 sequence: CASSYSGGDGYTF. The DNA for the CDR3 is TGTGCCAGCAGTTACTCAGGGGGCGATGGCTACACCTTC.

This clonotype was counted only a few times. V usage is TRBV18 and J usage is TRBJ1-1; D remains unclear. The length of the CDR3 is 15 residues. V dropped 2 bases and J dropped 0 bases, with 10 bases sitting between them. Germline CDR1 is KGHSH and CDR2 is LQKENI. The CDR3 protein is CASSPSYVLNTEAFF. CDR3 bases: TGTGCCAGCTCACCATCGTATGTTCTGAACACTGAAGCTTTCTTT.

The chain links TRBV20-1 to TRBJ1-5, with D unresolved. CDR1 DFQATT and CDR2 SNEGSKA come from the germline V gene (reference sequence). V gave up 3 bases and J gave up 3 bases, with 9 bases separating them. The CDR3 is 13 amino acids. The CDR3 reads CSASGEDNQPQHF. CDR3 sequence (DNA): TGCAGTGCTAGCGGTGAGGACAATCAGCCCCAGCATTTT.

The DNA for the CDR3 is TGTGCCAGCAATCGAGGACAGGGGATGAACACTGAAGCTTTCTTT. It encodes CASNRGQGMNTEAFF. The chain uses TRBV12-3 or TRBV12-4 and TRBJ1-1; 9 nucleotides line up with TRBD1. This CDR3 has 15 residues. The ends lost 7 bases at V and 0 bases at J; junction bases unmatched: 6.

The V and J genes are TRBV6-1 and TRBJ2-6; D remains unclear. The CDR3 is made up of 15 amino acids. Germline lookup yields CDR1 MNHNS and CDR2 SASEGT. The germline V and J ends were trimmed by 5 bases and 2 bases, with 10 bases remaining between them. Here the CDR3 reads CASSYLQPGANVLTF. The CDR3, as DNA: TGTGCCAGCAGTTACCTCCAACCTGGGGCCAACGTCCTGACTTTC.

This clonotype was found a few times. The CDR3 reads CASSPTHSYEQYF. The CDR3 DNA sequence: TGTGCCAGCAGCCCCACTCACTCCTACGAGCAGTACTTC. The genes are TRBV7-9 and TRBJ2-7; D call uncertain. The ends were cut back, 5 bases at V and 0 bases at J, with 8 bases in the middle. Germline CDR1 is SEHNR and CDR2 is FQNEAQ (reference sequence). CDR3 length: 13 amino acids.

About this clonotype itself: The junction shows a germline mismatch at one end, possibly a read error. This chain links TRBV5-3 with TRBJ2-3, with D uncertain. TRBV5-3 is an ORF, with its function uncertain. The CDR3 is made up of 13 amino acids. CDR3 nucleotides: TGCGCCAGCAGCTTGGTTCCAACAGATACGCAGTATTTT. Amino acids: CASSLVPTDTQYF.

This chain links TRBV20-1 with TRBJ2-7, with 10 bases fitting TRBD2. V shed 0 bases and J 6 bases; nucleotides not matched to a gene: 8. This CDR3 region has 15 residues. Germline V gives CDR1 DFQATT, CDR2 SNEGSKA (reference sequence). The CDR3 sequence is CSARDHLAGVGEQYF. CDR3 nucleotides: TGCAGTGCTAGAGATCACCTAGCGGGGGTTGGCGAGCAGTACTTC.

The chain links TRBV10-3 to TRBJ2-6, with 7 bases aligning to TRBD1. Germline CDR1 ENHRY, CDR2 SYGVKD. The CDR3 contains 16 residues. The V segment lost 8 bases and the J segment 0 bases; nucleotides outside the gene matches: 7. The CDR3 reads CAIAGTASSGANVLTF. CDR3 nucleotides: TGTGCCATCGCCGGGACAGCTAGCTCTGGGGCCAACGTCCTGACTTTC.

This chain connects TRBV12-3 or TRBV12-4 to TRBJ2-3; 8 nucleotides match TRBD2. The CDR3 consists of 15 residues. Losses at the gene ends were 1 base for V and 5 bases for J; bases not matched to a gene: 5. The chain's CDR3 is CASSLGGGPGDTQYF. In DNA form, the CDR3 reads TGTGCCAGCAGTTTAGGCGGGGGGCCCGGAGATACGCAGTATTTT.

Concerning this clonotype itself: A junction end diverges from the germline sequence, so it may reflect a read error. The V call is TRBV19, the J call TRBJ2-5, with 9 positions matching TRBD1. CDR1 and CDR2 (germline): LNHDA, SQIVND (reference sequence). This CDR3 comprises 15 residues. CDR3 loop: CVSSITGGGWETQYF. The CDR3 DNA reads as TGTGTCAGTAGTATAACAGGGGGCGGGTGGGAGACCCAGTACTTC.

The chain has TRBV5-6 and TRBJ1-2, with 8 bases that match TRBD1. This CDR3 contains 12 residues. Germline loops: CDR1 SGHDT, CDR2 YYEEEE. The J segment lost 8 bases and the V segment lost 3 bases, leaving 3 bases of the junction unmatched. In nucleotides, the CDR3 is TGTGCCAGCAGCTCGCAGGGGGCAGGCTACACCTTC. It codes for CASSSQGAGYTF.

V usage is TRBV19 and J usage is TRBJ2-5; D is undetermined. The CDR3 consists of 15 residues. Deletions cut 5 bases from V and 2 bases from J, with 15 bases between. The germline V gene encodes CDR1 LNHDA and CDR2 SQIVND (reference sequence). CDR3 nucleotides: TGTGCCAGTAGTCCCTCGACGGCAGTACAAGAGACCCAGTACTTC. Translated, it gives CASSPSTAVQETQYF.